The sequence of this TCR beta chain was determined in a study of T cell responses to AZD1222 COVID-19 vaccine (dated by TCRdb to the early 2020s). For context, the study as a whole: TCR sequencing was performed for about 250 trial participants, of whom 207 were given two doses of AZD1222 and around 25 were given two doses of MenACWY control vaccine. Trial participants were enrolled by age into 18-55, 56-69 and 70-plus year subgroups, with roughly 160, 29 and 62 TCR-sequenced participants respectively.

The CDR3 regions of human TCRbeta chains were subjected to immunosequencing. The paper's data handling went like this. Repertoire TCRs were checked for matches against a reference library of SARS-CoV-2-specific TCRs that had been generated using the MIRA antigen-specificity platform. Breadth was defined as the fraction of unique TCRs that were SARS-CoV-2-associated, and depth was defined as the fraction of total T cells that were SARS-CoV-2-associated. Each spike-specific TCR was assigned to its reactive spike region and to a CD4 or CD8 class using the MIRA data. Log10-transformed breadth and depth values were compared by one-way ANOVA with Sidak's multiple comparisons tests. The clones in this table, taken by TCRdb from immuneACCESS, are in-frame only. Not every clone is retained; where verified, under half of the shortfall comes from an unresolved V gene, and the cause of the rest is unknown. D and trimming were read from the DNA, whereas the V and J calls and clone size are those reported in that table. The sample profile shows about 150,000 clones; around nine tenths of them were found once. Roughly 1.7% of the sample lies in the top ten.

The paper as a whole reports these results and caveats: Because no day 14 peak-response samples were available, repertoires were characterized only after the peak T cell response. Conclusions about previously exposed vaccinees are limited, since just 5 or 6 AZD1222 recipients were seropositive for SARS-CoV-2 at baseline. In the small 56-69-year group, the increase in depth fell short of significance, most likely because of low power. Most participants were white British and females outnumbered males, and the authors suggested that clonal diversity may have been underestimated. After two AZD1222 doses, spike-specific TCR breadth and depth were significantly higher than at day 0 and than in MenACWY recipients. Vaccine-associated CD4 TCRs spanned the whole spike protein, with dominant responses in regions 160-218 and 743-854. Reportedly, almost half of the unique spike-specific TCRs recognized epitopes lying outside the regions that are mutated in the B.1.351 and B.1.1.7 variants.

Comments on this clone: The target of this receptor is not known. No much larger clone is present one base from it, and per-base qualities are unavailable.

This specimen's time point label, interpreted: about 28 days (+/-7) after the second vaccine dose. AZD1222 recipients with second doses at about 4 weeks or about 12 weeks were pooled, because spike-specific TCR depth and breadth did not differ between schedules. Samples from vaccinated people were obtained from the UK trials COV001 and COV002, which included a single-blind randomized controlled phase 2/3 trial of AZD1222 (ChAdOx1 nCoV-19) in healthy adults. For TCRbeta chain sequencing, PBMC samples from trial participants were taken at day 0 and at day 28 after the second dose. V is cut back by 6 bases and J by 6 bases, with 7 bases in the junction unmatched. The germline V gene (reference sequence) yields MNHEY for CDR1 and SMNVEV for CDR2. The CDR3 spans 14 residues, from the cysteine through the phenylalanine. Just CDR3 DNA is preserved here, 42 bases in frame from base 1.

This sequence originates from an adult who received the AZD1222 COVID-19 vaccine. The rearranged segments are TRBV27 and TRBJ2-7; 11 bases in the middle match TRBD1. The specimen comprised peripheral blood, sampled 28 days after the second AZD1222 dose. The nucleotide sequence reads TGTGCCAGCAGACCGGGACAGGGGGTGAGCGAGCAGTACTTC. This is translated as CASRPGQGVSEQYF.